This T cell receptor (beta chain) was sequenced for a study of cytomegalovirus exposure and HLA in healthy donors. The CDR3 length is 15 residues. V lost 5 bases, J lost 0 bases, and 13 bases lay in between. The germline gives CDR1 MDHEN, CDR2 SYDVKM. Researchers ran the PCR with 60 Vbeta and 13 Jbeta primers. Clones were read by immunoSEQ multiplex PCR, and TCRdb kept only the in-frame ones, dropping some. Of some 270,000 clones listed, about 90% are singletons. The TCR was taken from a girl aged 2-15 years in good health and CMV-seronegative. The chain uses TRBV28 and TRBJ1-1; maybe TRBD1 (6 bases). The specimen was PBMCs. The CDR3 sequence: CASSRGGRVNTEAFF. DNA of the CDR3: TGTGCCAGCAGTCGTGGGGGCAGGGTGAACACTGAAGCTTTCTTT.